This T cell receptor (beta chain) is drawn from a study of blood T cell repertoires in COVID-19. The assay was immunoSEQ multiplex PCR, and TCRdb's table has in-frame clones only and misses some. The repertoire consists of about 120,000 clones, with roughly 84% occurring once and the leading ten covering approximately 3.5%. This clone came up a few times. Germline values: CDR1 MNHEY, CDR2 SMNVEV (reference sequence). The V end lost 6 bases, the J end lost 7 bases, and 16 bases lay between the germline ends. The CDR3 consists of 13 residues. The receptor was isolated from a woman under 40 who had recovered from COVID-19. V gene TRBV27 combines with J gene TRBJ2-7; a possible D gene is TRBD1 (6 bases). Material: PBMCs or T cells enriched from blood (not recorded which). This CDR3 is CASSFTGSREQYF. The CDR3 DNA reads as TGTGCCAGCAGCTTCACAGGGTCGAGAGAGCAGTACTTC.